This is a list of T cell receptor beta chains from one sample in a study of long-term antiretroviral therapy in people with HIV. The protocol was immunoSEQ multiplex PCR, while the TCRdb copy is restricted to in-frame clones and leaves out a portion. The data hold about 20,000 clones, with around 84% observed a single time. Here the sequenced sample was unsorted PBMCs, taken 1.3 years after starting antiretroviral therapy. These receptors all come from a man in his 60s with HIV. Each CDR3 is given with its conserved first and last residue.

CDR3 protein,V gene,J gene
CAWSVTYLVYGYTF,TRBV30,TRBJ1-2
CASSSEAGRPGTQYF,TRBV6-5,TRBJ2-5
CASSEYQITTDTQYF,TRBV10-1,TRBJ2-3
CAWRRNRGPYEQYF,TRBV30,TRBJ2-7
CASSFQGANEQFF,TRBV5-1,TRBJ2-1
CASSLGGANTGELFF,TRBV5-1,TRBJ2-2
CASRSGGSTGELFF,TRBV28,TRBJ2-2
CASSLGGTVAPLTVTFF,TRBV13,TRBJ2-1
CAWSGQLNEKLFF,TRBV30,TRBJ1-4
CAIRGRANQETQYF,TRBV10-3,TRBJ2-5
CASSVTGVPQHF,TRBV2,TRBJ1-5
CASTGQGGPGNQPQHF,TRBV19,TRBJ1-5
CASTHGTVGETQYF,TRBV7-9,TRBJ2-5
CAWSVKGTGELFF,TRBV30,TRBJ2-2
CASSYLAENYEQYF,TRBV27,TRBJ2-7
CASSLSRGLDYGYTF,TRBV11-1,TRBJ1-2
CASSPANMKETQYF,TRBV18,TRBJ2-5
CASSLRDLTNEQFF,TRBV5-5,TRBJ2-1
CASKNRAVWSTDTQYF,TRBV27,TRBJ2-3
CASSREQVPYGYTF,TRBV2,TRBJ1-2
CASNDAGGQETQYF,TRBV5-1,TRBJ2-5
CASRQGLGTDTQYF,TRBV6-6,TRBJ2-3
CASSLEPGRSNEQFF,TRBV11-2,TRBJ2-1
CASTTGRGLGTEAFF,TRBV11-2,TRBJ1-1
CASSLAAGGSIVTQFF,TRBV5-1,TRBJ2-1
CASRLAGSNTGELFF,TRBV7-3,TRBJ2-2
CASSLDGSSYTDTQYF,TRBV5-1,TRBJ2-3
CASSPGGGGPYNSPLHF,TRBV9,TRBJ1-6
CASSLGVGNEKLFF,TRBV7-2,TRBJ1-4
CASSPFGDRGKVEQFF,TRBV18,TRBJ2-1
CSAGQGDEKLFF,TRBV29-1,TRBJ1-4
CASSSPIAGGPLPQETQYF,TRBV7-9,TRBJ2-5
CASSASNYGYTF,TRBV7-2,TRBJ1-2
CASSTRLAGGETQYF,TRBV25-1,TRBJ2-5
CASSFIPTGELFF,TRBV7-3,TRBJ2-2
CATSREVSSISEQFF,TRBV15,TRBJ2-1
CSVRGTNQPQHF,TRBV29-1,TRBJ1-5
CASSDSQANEKLFF,TRBV6-1,TRBJ1-4
CAWSAGASYNEQFF,TRBV30,TRBJ2-1
CASSLPIWAASPGGQETQYF,TRBV5-1,TRBJ2-5
CASKEHSGANVLTF,TRBV6-6,TRBJ2-6
CASSSSLVAGGLSQETQYF,TRBV7-9,TRBJ2-5
CASSATSGSHYNEQFF,TRBV2,TRBJ2-1
CASSVATWEQETQYF,TRBV9,TRBJ2-5
CASALGQLPNTEAFF,TRBV18,TRBJ1-1
CSGLSGEHGNTIYF,TRBV29-1,TRBJ1-3
CARSQGKSGAFF,TRBV5-3,TRBJ1-1
CASSLYRNTYGDYGYTF,TRBV13,TRBJ1-2
CASGGQGADTQYF,TRBV7-2,TRBJ2-3
CASSSLAGGPGNEQFF,TRBV5-1,TRBJ2-1
CASSLHSEVPLYGYTF,TRBV5-5,TRBJ1-2
CASSTLTGEIGDIQYF,TRBV2,TRBJ2-4
CASSVAGHLLETQYF,TRBV9,TRBJ2-5
CAITDSLNTEAFF,TRBV10-3,TRBJ1-1